This T cell receptor (beta chain) was identified in a study of regulatory T cells in long-lasting Graves disease. General study points: Persistent disease preferred TRBV28, TRBJ1-2 and TRBJ2-5. Newly diagnosed patients had higher TCR diversity than persistent Graves' patients did.

Germline loops: CDR1 MNHEY, CDR2 SMNVEV (reference sequence). V gave up 4 bases and J gave up 6 bases, with 16 bases separating them. The CDR3 extends over 16 amino acids. This clonotype was seen many times. The antigen remains unidentified. Indicated time point: persistent/refractory GD, antithyroid drugs over 5 years with positive TRAb. Following extraction of RNA from PBMCs, that RNA was used to make the TCR library. HTBI primers from iRepertoire and Arm-PCR of CDR3 regions yielded the TCR beta libraries. TCRdb passed the multiplex PCR reads through MiXCR, listing each CDR3 protein once. This table holds roughly 400,000 distinct CDR3 sequences, about a fifth found once.

The clonotype originates from a female donor with Graves disease. V is TRBV27 and J is TRBJ1-6; perhaps TRBD1 as D (6 bases). Source: peripheral blood mononuclear cells (PBMCs), taken when the disease was refractory, from a patient treated with antithyroid drugs. CDR3 sequence: CASSSPRARGNSPLHF. As DNA, the CDR3 is TGTGCCAGCAGTTCCCCCCGGGCCAGGGGTAATTCACCCCTCCACTTT.